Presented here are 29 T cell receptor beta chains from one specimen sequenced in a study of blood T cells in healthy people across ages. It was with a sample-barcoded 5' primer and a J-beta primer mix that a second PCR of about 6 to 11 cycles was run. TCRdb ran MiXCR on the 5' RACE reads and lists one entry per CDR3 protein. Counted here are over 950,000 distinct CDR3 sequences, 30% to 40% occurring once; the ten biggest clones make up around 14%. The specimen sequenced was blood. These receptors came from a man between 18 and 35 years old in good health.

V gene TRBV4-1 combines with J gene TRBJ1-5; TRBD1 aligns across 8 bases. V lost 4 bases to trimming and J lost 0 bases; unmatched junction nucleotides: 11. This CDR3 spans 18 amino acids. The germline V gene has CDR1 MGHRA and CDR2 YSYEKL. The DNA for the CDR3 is TGCGCCAGCAGCCCCGGGACAGGAGGGCCCTATAGCAATCAGCCCCAGCATTTT. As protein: CASSPGTGGPYSNQPQHF.

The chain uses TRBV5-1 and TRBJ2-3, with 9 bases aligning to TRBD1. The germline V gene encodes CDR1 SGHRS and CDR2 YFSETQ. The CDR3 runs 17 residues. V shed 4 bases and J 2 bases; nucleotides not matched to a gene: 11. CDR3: CASSPRTTGGPTDTQYF. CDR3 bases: TGCGCCAGCAGCCCAAGAACCACAGGGGGCCCCACAGATACGCAGTATTTT.

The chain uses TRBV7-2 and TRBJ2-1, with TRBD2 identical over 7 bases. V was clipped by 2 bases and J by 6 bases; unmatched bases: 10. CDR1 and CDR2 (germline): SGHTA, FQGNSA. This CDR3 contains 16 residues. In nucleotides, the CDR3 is TGTGCCAGCAGCTTACGTCGACGAGCGGGGACCAATGAGCAGTTCTTC. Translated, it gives CASSLRRRAGTNEQFF.

CDR3 nucleotide sequence: TGTGCCAGCAGCCAAGCATTTGAAGGGGCAAAAACTGAAGCTTTCTTT. Translation: CASSQAFEGAKTEAFF. The V call is TRBV4-2, the J call TRBJ1-1, with D perhaps TRBD1 (5 bases). Trimming took off 1 base at V and 5 bases at J, with 17 bases between the two ends. Looked up from germline, CDR1 is LGHNA and CDR2 is YNFKEQ. This CDR3 is 16 amino acids long.

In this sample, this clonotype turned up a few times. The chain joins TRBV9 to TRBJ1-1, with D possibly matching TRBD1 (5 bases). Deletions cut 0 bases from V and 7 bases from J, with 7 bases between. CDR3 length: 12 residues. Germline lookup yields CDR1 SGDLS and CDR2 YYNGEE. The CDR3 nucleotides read TGTGCCAGCAGCGTAGATGACAGTGAAGCTTTCTTT. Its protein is CASSVDDSEAFF.

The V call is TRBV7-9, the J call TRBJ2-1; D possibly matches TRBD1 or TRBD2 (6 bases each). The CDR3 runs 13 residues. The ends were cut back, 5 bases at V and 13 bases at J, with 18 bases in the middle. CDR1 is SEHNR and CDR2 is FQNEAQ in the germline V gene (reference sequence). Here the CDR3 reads CASSQWGAETQFF. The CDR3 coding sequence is TGTGCCAGCAGCCAATGGGGGGCAGAGACCCAGTTCTTC.

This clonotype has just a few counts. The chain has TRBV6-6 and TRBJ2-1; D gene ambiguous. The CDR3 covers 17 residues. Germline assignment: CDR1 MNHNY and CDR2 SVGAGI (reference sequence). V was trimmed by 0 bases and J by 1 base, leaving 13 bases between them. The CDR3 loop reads CASSYSYRGSSYNEQFF. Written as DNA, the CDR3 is TGTGCCAGCAGTTACTCGTATCGTGGGTCATCCTACAATGAGCAGTTCTTC.

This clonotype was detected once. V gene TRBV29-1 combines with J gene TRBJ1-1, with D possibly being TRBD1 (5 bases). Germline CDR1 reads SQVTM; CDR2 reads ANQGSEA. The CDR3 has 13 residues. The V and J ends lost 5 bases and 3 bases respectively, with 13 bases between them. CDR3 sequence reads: CSVMGRGYTEAFF. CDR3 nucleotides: TGCAGCGTTATGGGACGGGGCTACACTGAAGCTTTCTTT.

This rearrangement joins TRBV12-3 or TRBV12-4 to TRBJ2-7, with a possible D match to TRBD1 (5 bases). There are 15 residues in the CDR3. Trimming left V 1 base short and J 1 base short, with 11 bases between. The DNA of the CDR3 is TGTGCCAGCAGTTTAGGCAGGGTGCGATCCTACGAGCAGTACTTC. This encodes CASSLGRVRSYEQYF.

CDR3 bases: TGTGCCAGCAGCTCCCGGGAGCTCTATGGCTACACCTTC. It translates to CASSSRELYGYTF. The rearrangement uses TRBV7-9 and TRBJ1-2; D call uncertain. V was cut by 4 bases and J by 4 bases, with 10 bases left in between. Germline assignment: CDR1 SEHNR and CDR2 FQNEAQ (reference sequence). CDR3 length: 13 residues.

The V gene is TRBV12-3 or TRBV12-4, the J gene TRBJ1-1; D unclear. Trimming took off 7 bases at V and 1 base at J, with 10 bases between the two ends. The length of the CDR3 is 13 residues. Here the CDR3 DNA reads TGTGCCAGCACTCTGAATCCGAACACTGAAGCTTTCTTT. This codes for CASTLNPNTEAFF.

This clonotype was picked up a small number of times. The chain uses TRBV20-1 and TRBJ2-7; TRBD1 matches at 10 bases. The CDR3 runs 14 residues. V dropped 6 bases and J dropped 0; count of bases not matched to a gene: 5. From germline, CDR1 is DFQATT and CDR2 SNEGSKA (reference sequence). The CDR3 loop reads CSARGQGLSYEQYF. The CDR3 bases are TGCAGTGCGAGGGGACAGGGGCTCTCCTACGAGCAGTACTTC.

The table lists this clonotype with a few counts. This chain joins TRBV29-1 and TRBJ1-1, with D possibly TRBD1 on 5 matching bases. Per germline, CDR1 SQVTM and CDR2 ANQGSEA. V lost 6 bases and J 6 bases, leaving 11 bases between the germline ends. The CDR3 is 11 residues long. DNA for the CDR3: TGCAGCGTCGGGGACGGCGCTGAAGCTTTCTTT. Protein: CSVGDGAEAFF.

The CDR3 loop reads CASSVPQTGEQYF. CDR3 nucleotides: TGTGCCAGCAGCGTTCCACAGACGGGTGAGCAGTACTTC. The chain links TRBV7-9 to TRBJ2-7; no firm D call. Trimming removed 5 bases at V and 7 bases at J, with 15 bases between. CDR1 and CDR2 from the germline V gene are SEHNR and FQNEAQ (reference sequence). The CDR3 sequence is 13 residues long. Filled out from reference TRBV7-9 and TRBJ2-7, the complete variable domain reads DTGVSQNPRHKITKRGQNVTFRCDPISEHNRLYWYRQTLGQGPEFLTYFQNEAQLEKSRLLSDRFSAERPKGSFSTLEIQRTEQGDSAMYLCASSVPQTGEQYFGPGTRLTVT.

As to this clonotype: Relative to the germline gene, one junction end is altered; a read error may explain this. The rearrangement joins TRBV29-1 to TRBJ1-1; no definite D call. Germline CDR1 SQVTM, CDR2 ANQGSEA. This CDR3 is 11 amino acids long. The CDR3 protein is CSGEDGSEAFF. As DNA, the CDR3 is TGCAGCGGTGAAGACGGCTCTGAAGCTTTCTTT.

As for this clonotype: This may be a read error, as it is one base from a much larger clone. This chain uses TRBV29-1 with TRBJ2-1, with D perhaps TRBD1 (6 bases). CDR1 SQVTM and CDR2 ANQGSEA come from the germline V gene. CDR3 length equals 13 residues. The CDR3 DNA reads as TGCAGCGTTGGAGGGGGTACCTACAAGGAGCAGTTCTTC. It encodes CSVGGGTYKEQFF.

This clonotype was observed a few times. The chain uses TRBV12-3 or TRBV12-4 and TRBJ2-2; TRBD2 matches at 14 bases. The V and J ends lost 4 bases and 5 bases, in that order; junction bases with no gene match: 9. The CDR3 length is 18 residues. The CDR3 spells CASSSGLAGGPRTGELFF. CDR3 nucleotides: TGTGCCAGCAGTTCCGGACTAGCGGGGGGACCTAGGACCGGGGAGCTGTTTTTT.

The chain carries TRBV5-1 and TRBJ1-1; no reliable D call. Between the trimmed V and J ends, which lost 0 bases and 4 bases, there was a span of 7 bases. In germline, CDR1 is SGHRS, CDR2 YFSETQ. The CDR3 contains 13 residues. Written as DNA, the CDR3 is TGCGCCAGCAGCTTGGTGGGTACCACTGAAGCTTTCTTT. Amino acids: CASSLVGTTEAFF.

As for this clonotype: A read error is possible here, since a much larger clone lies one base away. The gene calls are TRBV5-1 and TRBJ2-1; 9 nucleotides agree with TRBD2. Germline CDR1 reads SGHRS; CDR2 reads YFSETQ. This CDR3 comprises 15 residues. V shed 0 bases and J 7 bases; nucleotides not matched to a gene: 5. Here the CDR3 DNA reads TGCGCCAGCAGCTTGGTTGCTAGCGGGGTAAATGAGCAGTTCTTC. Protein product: CASSLVASGVNEQFF.

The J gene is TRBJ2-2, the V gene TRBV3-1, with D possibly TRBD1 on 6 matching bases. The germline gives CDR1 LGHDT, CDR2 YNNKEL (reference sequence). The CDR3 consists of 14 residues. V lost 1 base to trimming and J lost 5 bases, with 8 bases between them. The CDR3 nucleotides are TGTGCCAGCAGCCAAGCTGGACAGACCGGGGAGCTGTTTTTT. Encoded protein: CASSQAGQTGELFF.

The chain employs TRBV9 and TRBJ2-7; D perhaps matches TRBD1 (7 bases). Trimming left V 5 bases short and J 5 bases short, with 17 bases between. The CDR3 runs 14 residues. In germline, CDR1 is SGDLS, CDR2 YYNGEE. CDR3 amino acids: CASSAGQTTDEQYF. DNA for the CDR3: TGTGCCAGCAGTGCGGGACAGACAACCGACGAGCAGTACTTC.

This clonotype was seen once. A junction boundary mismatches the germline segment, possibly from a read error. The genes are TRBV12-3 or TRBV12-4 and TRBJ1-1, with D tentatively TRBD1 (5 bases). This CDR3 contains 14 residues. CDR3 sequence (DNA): TGTGCCAGCATTCCAGGGCTGACGAACACTGGAGCTTTCTTT. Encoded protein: CASIPGLTNTGAFF.

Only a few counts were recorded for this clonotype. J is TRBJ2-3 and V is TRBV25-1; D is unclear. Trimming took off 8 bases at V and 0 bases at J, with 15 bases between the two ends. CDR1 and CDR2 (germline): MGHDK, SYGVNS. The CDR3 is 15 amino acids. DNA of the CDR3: TGTGCCAGCCGGGCTTCGGATACTAGCACAGATACGCAGTATTTT. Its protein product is CASRASDTSTDTQYF.

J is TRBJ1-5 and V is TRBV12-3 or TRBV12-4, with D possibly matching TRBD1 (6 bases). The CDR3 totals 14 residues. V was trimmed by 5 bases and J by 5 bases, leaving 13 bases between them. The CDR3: CASSPGRGDQPQHF. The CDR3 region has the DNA TGTGCCAGCAGTCCGGGTAGGGGGGATCAGCCCCAGCATTTT.

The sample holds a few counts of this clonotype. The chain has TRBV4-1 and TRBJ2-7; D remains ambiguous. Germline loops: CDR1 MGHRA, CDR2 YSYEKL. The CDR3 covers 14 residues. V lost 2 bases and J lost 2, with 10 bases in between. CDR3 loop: CASSQNTIAYEQYF. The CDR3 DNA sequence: TGCGCCAGCAGCCAAAATACCATTGCCTACGAGCAGTACTTC.

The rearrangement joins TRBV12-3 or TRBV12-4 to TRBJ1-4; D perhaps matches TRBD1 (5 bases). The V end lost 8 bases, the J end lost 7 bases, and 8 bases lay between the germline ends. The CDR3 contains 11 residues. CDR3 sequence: CASGGGEKLFF. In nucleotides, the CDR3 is TGTGCCAGCGGGGGGGGTGAAAAACTGTTTTTT.

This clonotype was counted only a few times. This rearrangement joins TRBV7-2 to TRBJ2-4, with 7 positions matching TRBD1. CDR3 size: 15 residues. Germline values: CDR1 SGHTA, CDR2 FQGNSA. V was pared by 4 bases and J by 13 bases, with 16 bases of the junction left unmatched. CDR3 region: CASSSRFEDPGQQYF. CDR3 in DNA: TGTGCCAGCAGCTCTCGTTTTGAGGACCCGGGACAGCAGTACTTC.

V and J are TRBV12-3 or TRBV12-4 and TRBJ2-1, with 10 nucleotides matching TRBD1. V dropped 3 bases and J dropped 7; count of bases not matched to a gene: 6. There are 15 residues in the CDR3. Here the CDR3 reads CASSFWDRGGNEQFF. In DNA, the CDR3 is TGTGCCAGCAGTTTCTGGGACAGGGGCGGAAATGAGCAGTTCTTC.

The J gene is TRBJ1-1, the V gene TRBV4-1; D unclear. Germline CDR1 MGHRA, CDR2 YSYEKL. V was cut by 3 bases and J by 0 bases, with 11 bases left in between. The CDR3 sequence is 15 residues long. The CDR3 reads CASSHPSGMNTEAFF. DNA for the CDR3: TGCGCCAGCAGCCATCCGTCGGGCATGAACACTGAAGCTTTCTTT.